This T cell receptor (beta chain) was identified in a study of blood T cell repertoires in COVID-19 (TCRdb year 2020). A note on the overall study: Collaborator samples came from the United States, Italy and Spain and covered acute and convalescent phases of COVID-19. The prospective study material was composed of cDNA or gDNA derived from T cells, B-cell-depleted T cells, or PBMCs. Subjects who had been exposed to COVID-19, were actively infected with it, or had recovered from it provided the deeply sampled blood TCRbeta repertoires that made up the dataset. A freely available public database, intended as a resource for researchers studying the immune response to SARS-CoV-2, is where the repertoires were released. The samples were drawn from two sources: the first 160 participants of the ongoing ImmuneRACE study, and approximately 1,300 subjects contributed by 6 global collaborators. Sample metadata almost always included a de-identified subject ID, COVID-19 status, age in years and sex. Where available, HLA class I and class II types were taken from metadata supplied by the sample provider and were not determined by assay-based typing.

Whole blood was collected in K2EDTA tubes by collaborating institutions according to the institutions' own protocols. For TCRbeta analysis, collaborator samples were shipped as frozen whole blood, as isolated PBMCs, or as DNA extracted from either sample type. TCRbeta CDR3 regions were amplified from genomic DNA by means of the immunoSEQ Assay, a bias-controlled multiplex PCR. From the authors' description of their analysis: The number of nucleated cells in each sample was estimated by amplification of reference gene primers within the assay. To quantify the absolute abundance of each unique TCRbeta CDR3 rearrangement, sequence reads were collapsed and filtered. For each sample, productive Simpson clonality was calculated by taking the square root of Simpson's diversity index across productive rearrangements. TCRdb took over this immuneACCESS table, retaining in-frame rearrangements with V and J assigned. Such tables are incomplete; in checked studies, under half of the missing clones stem from an unresolved V gene, and the remainder is unexplained. The DNA gave D and trimming, while V, J and clone size come from that table. The sample records roughly 130,000 clones, around 86% of which are singletons. Together, the top ten hold more than 9.5% of the sample.

A word on this clone: Which antigen it targets is not known. It has no much larger one-base neighbor in the sample; base qualities were not kept.

Overall results and qualifications from the work: The quantity of clinical and demographic metadata differed by source and by participant and was supplied without curation.

The germline V gene yields SGDLS for CDR1 and YYNGEE for CDR2. Including the terminal cysteine and phenylalanine, the CDR3 comprises 14 residues. The CDR3 DNA has 42 bases and is translated from base 1. Trimming removed 0 bases from V and 3 bases from J; the gene matches leave 1 base unexplained. The TCR was taken from a middle-aged man with active or convalescent COVID-19. The V and J genes are TRBV9 and TRBJ2-7, with 9 middle bases fitting TRBD1. The sample was peripheral blood. The DNA sequence is TGTGCCAGCAGCGTAGGGACAGGGGTCTACGAGCAGTACTTC. It specifies CASSVGTGVYEQYF. The CDR3 plus the reference TRBV9 and TRBJ2-7 genes for the other parts give the full variable domain: DSGVTQTPKHLITATGQRVTLRCSPRSGDLSVYWYQQSLDQGLQFLIQYYNGEERAKGNILERFSAQQFPDLHSELNLSSLELGDSALYFCASSVGTGVYEQYFGPGTRLTVT.